This TCR beta chain was sequenced in a study of post-analysis software for immune sequencing data. General observations from the study: Clustering by F measure revealed strong co-clustering among samples prepared together in one batch. Compared with controls, patients had more of about 5 TRBV segments, including TRBV5-6, TRBV5-1 and TRBV20-1. Compared with controls, patients showed significantly lower normalized Chao1 diversity.

The TCR beta cDNA libraries contained unique molecular identifiers. The source material, about 0.95 to 11 million T cells, gave rise to about 490,000 cDNA molecules. TCRdb re-called the PCR reads with MiXCR, one entry per CDR3 protein. The sample yields hundreds of thousands of distinct CDR3 sequences, 55% to 60% seen once. V gave up 3 bases and J gave up 10 bases, with 10 bases separating them. Per germline, CDR1 SGHTA and CDR2 FQGNSA. This CDR3 has 13 residues. Regarding this clonotype: Its cognate antigen is unknown.

The TCR was taken from a girl aged 2 to 10 with multiple sclerosis. This chain joins TRBV7-2 and TRBJ1-6; D unclear. The source material was blood. Here the CDR3 reads CASSLERESPLHF. CDR3 nucleotides: TGTGCCAGCAGCTTGGAAAGGGAATCACCCCTCCACTTT.